This T cell receptor (beta chain) was sequenced during a study of monozygotic twins with inflammatory bowel disease. Notes on this clonotype: Antigen: not known.

Study conclusions and caveats: Relative to healthy twins, IBD patients had fewer clonotypes in common with others, a gap that was especially apparent with disease activity.

The CDR3 runs 16 residues. CDR1 and CDR2 (germline): DFQATT, SNEGSKA (reference sequence). Nested PCRs (approximately 17 and 9 cycles, two total) were applied to TCRalpha and TCRbeta cDNA. Reprocessing the 5' RACE reads, TCRdb reports a single entry for every CDR3 protein and omits DNA. This table lists 110,000 to 150,000 distinct CDR3 sequences. Per donor, about 2.5 ml of blood was collected and frozen. The sample was blood. The sequence derives from a human donor with ulcerative colitis or Crohn's disease, or a healthy co-twin of an affected twin (not recorded which). This chain connects TRBV20-1 to TRBJ2-1; TCRdb outputs TRBD2, but without DNA this stays unchecked. CDR3 amino acids: CSAREGSSGTYNEQFF.